The entry below describes one T cell receptor (beta chain). In germline, CDR1 is SGDLS, CDR2 YYNGEE. With 4 bases clipped from V and 7 bases from J, the junction kept 8 bases outside the gene matches. CDR3 size: 14 residues. The sample originates from a study of blood T cell repertoires in COVID-19. Background on the study: Both acute and convalescent COVID-19 samples were obtained from the United States, Italy and Spain. The analysed material was cDNA or gDNA that came from T cells, B-cell-depleted T cells, or PBMCs.

Authors' processing steps: Amplification of reference gene primers was used by the study to estimate nucleated cell counts. Produced via immunoSEQ multiplex PCR; TCRdb's table is partial and in-frame only. V, J and clone size reflect that table, while D and trimming were determined from the DNA. The data hold more than 60,000 clones, with 65% to 90% observed a single time. The material sequenced was peripheral blood. This clonotype was obtained from a human donor in a cohort sampled during active COVID-19. The chain recombines TRBV9 with TRBJ1-5; 7 bases map to TRBD1. The CDR3: CASSTSSGGQPQHF. The CDR3 DNA reads TGTGCCAGCAGCACCAGTTCAGGGGGACAGCCCCAGCATTTT.